This T cell receptor (beta chain) is from a study of cytomegalovirus exposure and HLA in healthy donors. General observations from the study: A later analysis reported that several of the most significant clusters appeared to be linked to common viral pathogens, among them Epstein-Barr virus. Fewer than 20,000 TCR beta sequences were associated with HLA alleles at 0.05 false discovery rate in a later analysis.

This PCR relied on a set of 60 Vbeta primers and 13 Jbeta primers. Profiled with immunoSEQ multiplex PCR; TCRdb holds only in-frame clones, not every one. Of about 150,000 clones in the sample, around three quarters were seen once. On this clone itself: Antigen: not known.

V shed 5 bases, J shed 2 bases, and the junction held 16 bases outside the gene matches. The CDR3 is made up of 18 amino acids. Germline CDR1 and CDR2: SGHAT and FQDESV (reference sequence). The sequenced sample was PBMCs. The V gene is TRBV11-1, the J gene TRBJ2-5, with 8 positions matching TRBD2. The TCR comes from a man aged 25-45 years in good health. DNA of the CDR3: TGTGCCAGCAGCCCCGGGACTAGTAGTTGGGTTGCACAAGAGACCCAGTACTTC. Amino acids: CASSPGTSSWVAQETQYF.